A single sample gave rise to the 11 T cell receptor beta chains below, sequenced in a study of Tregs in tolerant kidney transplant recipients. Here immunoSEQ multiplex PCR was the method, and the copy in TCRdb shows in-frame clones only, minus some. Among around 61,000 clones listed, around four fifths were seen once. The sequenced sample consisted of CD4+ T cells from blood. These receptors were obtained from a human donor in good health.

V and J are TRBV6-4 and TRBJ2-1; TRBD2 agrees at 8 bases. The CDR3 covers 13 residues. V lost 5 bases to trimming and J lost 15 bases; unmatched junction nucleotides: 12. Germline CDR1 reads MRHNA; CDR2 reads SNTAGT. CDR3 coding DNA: TGTGCCAGCAGTCTAGAGTACGGGACTAGACTGTTCTTC. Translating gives CASSLEYGTRLFF.

The CDR3 DNA is TGTGCCTGGAAGGCAGGGGCGAACACTGAAGCTTTCTTT. It codes for CAWKAGANTEAFF. This sequence joins TRBV30 and TRBJ1-1, with TRBD1 as a possible D gene (6 bases). Germline CDR1 and CDR2: GTSNPN and SVGIG (reference sequence). This CDR3 is built from 13 residues. V lost 4 bases and J lost 1, with 10 bases in between. Full variable domain (missing parts from reference TRBV30 and TRBJ1-1): SQTIHQWPATLVQPVGSPLSLECTVEGTSNPNLYWYRQAAGRGLQLLFYSVGIGQISSEVPQNLSASRPQDRQFILSSKKLLLSDSGFYLCAWKAGANTEAFFGQGTRLTVV.

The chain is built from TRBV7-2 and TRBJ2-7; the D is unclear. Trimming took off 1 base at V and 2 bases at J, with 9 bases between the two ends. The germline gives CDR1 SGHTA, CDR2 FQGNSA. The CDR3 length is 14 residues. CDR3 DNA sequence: TGTGCCAGCAGCTTAGAACTGTACGCCTACGAGCAGTACTTC. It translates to CASSLELYAYEQYF.

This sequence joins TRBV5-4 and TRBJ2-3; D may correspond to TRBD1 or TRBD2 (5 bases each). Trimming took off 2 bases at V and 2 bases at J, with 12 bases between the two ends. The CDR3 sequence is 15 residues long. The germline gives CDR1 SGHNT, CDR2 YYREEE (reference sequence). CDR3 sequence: CASSFSGTLTDTQYF. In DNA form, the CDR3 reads TGTGCCAGCAGCTTCTCCGGGACCCTCACAGATACGCAGTATTTT.

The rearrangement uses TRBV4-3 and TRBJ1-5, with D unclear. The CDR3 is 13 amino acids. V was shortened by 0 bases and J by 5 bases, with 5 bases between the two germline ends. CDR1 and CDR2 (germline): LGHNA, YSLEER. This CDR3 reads CASSQDLDQPQHF. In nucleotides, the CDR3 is TGCGCCAGCAGCCAAGACCTGGATCAGCCCCAGCATTTT.

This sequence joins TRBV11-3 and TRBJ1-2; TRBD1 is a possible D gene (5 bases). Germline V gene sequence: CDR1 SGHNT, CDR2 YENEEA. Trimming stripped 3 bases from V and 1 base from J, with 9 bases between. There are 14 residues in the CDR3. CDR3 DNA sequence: TGTGCCAGCAGCTTTGGGCAGGGTAACTATGGCTACACCTTC. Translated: CASSFGQGNYGYTF. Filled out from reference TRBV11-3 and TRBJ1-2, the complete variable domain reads EAGVVQSPRYKIIEKKQPVAFWCNPISGHNTLYWYLQNLGQGPELLIRYENEEAVDDSQLPKDRFSAERLKGVDSTLKIQPAELGDSAVYLCASSFGQGNYGYTFGSGTRLTVV.

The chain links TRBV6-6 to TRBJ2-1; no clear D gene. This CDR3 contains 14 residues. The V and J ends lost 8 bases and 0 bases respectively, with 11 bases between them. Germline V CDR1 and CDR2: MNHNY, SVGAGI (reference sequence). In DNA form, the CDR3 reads TGTGCCAGCCGCGTCTCGAGCTCCTACAATGAGCAGTTCTTC. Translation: CASRVSSSYNEQFF.

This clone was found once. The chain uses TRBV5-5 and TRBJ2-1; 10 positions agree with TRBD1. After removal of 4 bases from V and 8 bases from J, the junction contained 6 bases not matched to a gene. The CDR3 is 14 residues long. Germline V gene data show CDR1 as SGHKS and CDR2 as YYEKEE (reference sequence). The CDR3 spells CASSGGTGAYEQFF. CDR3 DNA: TGTGCCAGCAGCGGAGGGACAGGGGCATATGAGCAGTTCTTC.

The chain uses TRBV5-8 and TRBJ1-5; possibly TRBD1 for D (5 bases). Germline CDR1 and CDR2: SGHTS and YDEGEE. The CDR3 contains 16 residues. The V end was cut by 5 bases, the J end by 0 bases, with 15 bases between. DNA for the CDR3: TGTGCCAGCAGGTTTAGGGACTGGTATAGCAATCAGCCCCAGCATTTT. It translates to CASRFRDWYSNQPQHF.

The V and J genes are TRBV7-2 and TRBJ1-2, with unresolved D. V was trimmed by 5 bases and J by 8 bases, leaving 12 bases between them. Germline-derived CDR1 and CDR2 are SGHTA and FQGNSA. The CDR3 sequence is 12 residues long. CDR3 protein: CASSPYNGGYTF. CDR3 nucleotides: TGTGCCAGCAGCCCCTACAACGGAGGCTACACCTTC. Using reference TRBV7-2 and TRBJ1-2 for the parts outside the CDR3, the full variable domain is GAGVSQSPSNKVTEKGKDVELRCDPISGHTALYWYRQSLGQGLEFLIYFQGNSAPDKSGLPSDRFSAERTGGSVSTLTIQRTQQEDSAVYLCASSPYNGGYTFGSGTRLTVV.

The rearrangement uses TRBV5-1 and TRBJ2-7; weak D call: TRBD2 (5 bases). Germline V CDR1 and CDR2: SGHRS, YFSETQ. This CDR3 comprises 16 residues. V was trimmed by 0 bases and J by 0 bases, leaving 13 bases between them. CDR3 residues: CASSLGLLSSSYEQYF. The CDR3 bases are TGCGCCAGCAGCTTGGGACTACTGAGTAGCTCCTACGAGCAGTACTTC.